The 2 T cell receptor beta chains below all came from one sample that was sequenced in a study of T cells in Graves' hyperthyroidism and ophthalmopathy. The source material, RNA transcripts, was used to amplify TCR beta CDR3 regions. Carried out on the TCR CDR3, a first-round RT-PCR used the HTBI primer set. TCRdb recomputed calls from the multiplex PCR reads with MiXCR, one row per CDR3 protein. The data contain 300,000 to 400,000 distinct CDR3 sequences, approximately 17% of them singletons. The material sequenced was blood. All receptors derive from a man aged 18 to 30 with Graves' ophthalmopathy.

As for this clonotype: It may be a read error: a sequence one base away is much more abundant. In nucleotides, the CDR3 is TGTGCCAGCAGCTTGGGGGGACAAGAACTCTACAATGAGCAGTTCTTC. Translating it yields CASSLGGQELYNEQFF. V gene TRBV2 combines with J gene TRBJ2-1, with D tentatively TRBD1 or TRBD2 (6 bases each). Germline V CDR1 and CDR2: SNHLY, FYNNEI. The CDR3 totals 16 residues. V dropped 6 bases and J dropped 3 bases, with 18 bases sitting between them. Variable domain in full (rest from reference TRBV2 and TRBJ2-1): EPEVTQTPSHQVTQMGQEVILRCVPISNHLYFYWYRQILGQKVEFLVSFYNNEISEKSEIFDDQFSVERPDGSNFTLKIRSTKLEDSAMYFCASSLGGQELYNEQFFGPGTRLTVL.

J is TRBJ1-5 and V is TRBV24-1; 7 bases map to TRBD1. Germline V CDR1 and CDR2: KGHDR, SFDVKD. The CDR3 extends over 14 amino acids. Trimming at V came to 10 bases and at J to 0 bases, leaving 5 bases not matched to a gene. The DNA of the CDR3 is TGTGCCACAGGGACAGCTTATAGCAATCAGCCCCAGCATTTT. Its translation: CATGTAYSNQPQHF.